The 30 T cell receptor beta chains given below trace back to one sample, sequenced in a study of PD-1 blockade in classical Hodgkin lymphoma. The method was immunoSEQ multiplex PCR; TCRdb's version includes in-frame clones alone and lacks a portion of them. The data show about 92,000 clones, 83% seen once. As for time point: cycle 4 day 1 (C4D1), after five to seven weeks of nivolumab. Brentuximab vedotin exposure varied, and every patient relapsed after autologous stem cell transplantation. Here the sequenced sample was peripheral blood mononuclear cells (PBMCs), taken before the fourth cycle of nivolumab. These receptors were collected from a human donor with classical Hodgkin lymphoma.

CDR3 DNA: TGTGCCAGCAGCCATCAGGGACAGGGGCTGAGGAACACTGAAGCTTTCTTT. The encoded protein is CASSHQGQGLRNTEAFF. V and J are TRBV4-2 and TRBJ1-1; 10 nucleotides align to TRBD1. The germline CDR1 and CDR2 sequences are LGHNA and YNFKEQ. This CDR3 is built from 17 residues. V shed 3 bases, J shed 1 base, and the junction held 8 bases outside the gene matches.

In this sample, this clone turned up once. The CDR3 nucleotides are TGCGCCAGCAGCCCTGGACAGGGATTTCCTTACGAGCAGTACTTC. Residues: CASSPGQGFPYEQYF. The chain couples TRBV5-1 to TRBJ2-7; 8 bases fit TRBD1. V lost 4 bases and J lost 4; bases outside the gene matches: 10. Germline V gene data show CDR1 as SGHRS and CDR2 as YFSETQ. The CDR3 sequence is 15 residues long.

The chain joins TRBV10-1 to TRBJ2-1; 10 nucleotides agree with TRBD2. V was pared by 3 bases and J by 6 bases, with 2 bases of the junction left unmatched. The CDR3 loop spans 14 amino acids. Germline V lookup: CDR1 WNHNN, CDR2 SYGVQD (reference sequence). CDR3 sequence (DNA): TGCGCCAGCAGTGAAAGCGGGAGGGCCAATGAGCAGTTCTTC. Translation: CASSESGRANEQFF.

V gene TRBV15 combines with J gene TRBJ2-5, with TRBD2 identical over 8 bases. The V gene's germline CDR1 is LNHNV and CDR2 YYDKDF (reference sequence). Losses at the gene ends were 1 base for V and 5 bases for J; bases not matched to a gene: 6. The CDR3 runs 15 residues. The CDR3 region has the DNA TGTGCCACCAGCAGAGTGGGGAGCGGGAGTGAGACCCAGTACTTC. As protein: CATSRVGSGSETQYF. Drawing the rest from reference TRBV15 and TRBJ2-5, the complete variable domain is DAMVIQNPRYQVTQFGKPVTLSCSQTLNHNVMYWYQQKSSQAPKLLFHYYDKDFNNEADTPDNFQSRRPNTSFCFLDIRSPGLGDTAMYLCATSRVGSGSETQYFGPGTRLLVL.

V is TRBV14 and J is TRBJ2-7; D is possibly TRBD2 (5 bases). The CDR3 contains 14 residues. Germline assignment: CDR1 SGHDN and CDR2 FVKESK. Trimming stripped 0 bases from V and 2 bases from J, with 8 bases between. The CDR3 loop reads CASSQDGGTYEQYF. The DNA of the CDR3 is TGTGCCAGCAGCCAAGATGGAGGAACCTACGAGCAGTACTTC.

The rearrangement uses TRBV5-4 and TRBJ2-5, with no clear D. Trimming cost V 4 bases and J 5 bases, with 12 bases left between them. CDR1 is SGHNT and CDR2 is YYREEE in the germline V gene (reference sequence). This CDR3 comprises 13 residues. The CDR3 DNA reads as TGTGCCAGCAGCGTGACCGAAGCTGAGACCCAGTACTTC. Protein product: CASSVTEAETQYF.

CDR3 loop: CASSEGGLGNTIYF. The CDR3 coding sequence is TGTGCCAGCAGTGAAGGGGGACTTGGAAACACCATATATTTT. The chain uses TRBV2 and TRBJ1-3, with a tentative D call TRBD1 (5 bases). V was trimmed by 1 base and J by 3 bases, leaving 7 bases between them. This CDR3 comprises 14 residues. Germline V gives CDR1 SNHLY, CDR2 FYNNEI. Full variable domain (outside the CDR3, taken from reference TRBV2 and TRBJ1-3): EPEVTQTPSHQVTQMGQEVILRCVPISNHLYFYWYRQILGQKVEFLVSFYNNEISEKSEIFDDQFSVERPDGSNFTLKIRSTKLEDSAMYFCASSEGGLGNTIYFGEGSWLTVV.

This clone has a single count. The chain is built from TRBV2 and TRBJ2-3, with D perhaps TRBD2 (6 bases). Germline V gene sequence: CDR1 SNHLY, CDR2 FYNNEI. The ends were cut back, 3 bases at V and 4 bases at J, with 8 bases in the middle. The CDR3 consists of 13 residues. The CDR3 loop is CASSDRLADTQYF. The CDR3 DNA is TGTGCCAGCAGTGACCGACTAGCAGATACGCAGTATTTT.

The CDR3 loop is CASLDPLAGAVGELFF. CDR3 DNA: TGTGCCAGCCTCGATCCCCTAGCGGGAGCAGTCGGGGAGCTGTTTTTT. The rearrangement links TRBV2 to TRBJ2-2, with 10 positions matching TRBD2. V shed 8 bases, J shed 7 bases, and the junction held 13 bases outside the gene matches. The CDR3 is 16 residues long. Germline V gene data show CDR1 as SNHLY and CDR2 as FYNNEI. Filled out from reference TRBV2 and TRBJ2-2, the complete variable domain reads EPEVTQTPSHQVTQMGQEVILRCVPISNHLYFYWYRQILGQKVEFLVSFYNNEISEKSEIFDDQFSVERPDGSNFTLKIRSTKLEDSAMYFCASLDPLAGAVGELFFGEGSRLTVL.

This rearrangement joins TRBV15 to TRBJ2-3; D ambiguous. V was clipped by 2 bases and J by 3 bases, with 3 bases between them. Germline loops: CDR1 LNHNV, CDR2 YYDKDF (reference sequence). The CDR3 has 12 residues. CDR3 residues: CATSRMTDTQYF. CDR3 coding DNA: TGTGCCACCAGCAGAATGACAGATACGCAGTATTTT. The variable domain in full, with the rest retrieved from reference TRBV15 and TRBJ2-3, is DAMVIQNPRYQVTQFGKPVTLSCSQTLNHNVMYWYQQKSSQAPKLLFHYYDKDFNNEADTPDNFQSRRPNTSFCFLDIRSPGLGDTAMYLCATSRMTDTQYFGPGTRLTVL.

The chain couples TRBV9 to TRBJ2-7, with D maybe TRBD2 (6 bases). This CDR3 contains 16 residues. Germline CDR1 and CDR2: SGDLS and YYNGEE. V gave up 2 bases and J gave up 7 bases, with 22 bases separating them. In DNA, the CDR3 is TGTGCCAGCAGCGTCAGACCGGGACTTATACTTGAAGAGCAGTACTTC. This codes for CASSVRPGLILEEQYF.

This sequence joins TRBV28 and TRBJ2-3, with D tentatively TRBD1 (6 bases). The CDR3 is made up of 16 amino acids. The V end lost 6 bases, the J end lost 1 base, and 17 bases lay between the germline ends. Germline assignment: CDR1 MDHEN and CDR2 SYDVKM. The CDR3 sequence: CASSNTGPQRTDTQYF. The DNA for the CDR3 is TGTGCCAGCAGCAACACAGGGCCCCAGCGCACAGATACGCAGTATTTT.

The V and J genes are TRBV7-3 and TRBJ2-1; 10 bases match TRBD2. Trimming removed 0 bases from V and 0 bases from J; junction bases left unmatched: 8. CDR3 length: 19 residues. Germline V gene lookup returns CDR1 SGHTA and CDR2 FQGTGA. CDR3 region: CASSLTASGSGPSYNEQFF. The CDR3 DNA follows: TGTGCCAGCAGCTTAACCGCTAGCGGGAGTGGGCCCTCCTACAATGAGCAGTTCTTC. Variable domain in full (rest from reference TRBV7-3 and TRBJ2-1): GAGVSQTPSNKVTEKGKYVELRCDPISGHTALYWYRQSLGQGPEFLIYFQGTGAADDSGLPNDRFFAVRPEGSVSTLKIQRTERGDSAVYLCASSLTASGSGPSYNEQFFGPGTRLTVL.

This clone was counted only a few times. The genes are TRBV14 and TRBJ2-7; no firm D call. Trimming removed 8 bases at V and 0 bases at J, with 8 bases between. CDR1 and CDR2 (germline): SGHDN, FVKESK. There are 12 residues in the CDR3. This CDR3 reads CASGSYSYEQYF. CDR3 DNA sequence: TGTGCCAGCGGCAGTTACTCCTACGAGCAGTACTTC.

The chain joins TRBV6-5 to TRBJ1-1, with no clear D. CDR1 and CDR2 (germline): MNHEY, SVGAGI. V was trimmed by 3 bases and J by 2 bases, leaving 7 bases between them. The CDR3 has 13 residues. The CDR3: CASSYFRNTEAFF. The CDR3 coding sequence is TGTGCCAGCAGTTATTTTCGCAACACTGAAGCTTTCTTT.

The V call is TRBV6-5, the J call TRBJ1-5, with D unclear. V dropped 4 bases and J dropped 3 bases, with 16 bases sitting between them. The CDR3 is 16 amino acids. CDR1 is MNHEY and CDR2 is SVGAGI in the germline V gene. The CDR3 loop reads CASSCRTREINQPQHF. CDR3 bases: TGTGCCAGCAGTTGTCGGACTCGAGAAATCAATCAGCCCCAGCATTTT.

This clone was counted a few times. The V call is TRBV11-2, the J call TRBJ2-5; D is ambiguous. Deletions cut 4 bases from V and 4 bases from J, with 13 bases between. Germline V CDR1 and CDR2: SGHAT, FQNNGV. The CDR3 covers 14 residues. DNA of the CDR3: TGTGCCAGCAGCTACAGACCCTCCGGAGAGACCCAGTACTTC. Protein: CASSYRPSGETQYF.

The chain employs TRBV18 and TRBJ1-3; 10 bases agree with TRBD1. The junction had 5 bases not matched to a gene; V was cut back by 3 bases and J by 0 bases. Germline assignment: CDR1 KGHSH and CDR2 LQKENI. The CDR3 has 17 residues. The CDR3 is CASSPTRQGASGNTIYF. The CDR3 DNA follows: TGTGCCAGCTCACCCACTAGACAGGGGGCCTCTGGAAACACCATATATTTT.

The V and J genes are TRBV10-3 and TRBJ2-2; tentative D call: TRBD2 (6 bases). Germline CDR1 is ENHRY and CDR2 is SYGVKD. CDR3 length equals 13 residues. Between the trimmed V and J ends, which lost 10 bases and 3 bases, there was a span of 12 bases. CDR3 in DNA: TGTGCCACCGGGAGTTTCGACACCGGGGAGCTGTTTTTT. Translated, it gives CATGSFDTGELFF.

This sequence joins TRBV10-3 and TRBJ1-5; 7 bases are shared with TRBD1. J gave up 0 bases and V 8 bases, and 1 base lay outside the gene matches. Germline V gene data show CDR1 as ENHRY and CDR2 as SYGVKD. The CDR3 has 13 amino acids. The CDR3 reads CAIGTDSNQPQHF. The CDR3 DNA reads TGTGCCATCGGGACAGATAGCAATCAGCCCCAGCATTTT.

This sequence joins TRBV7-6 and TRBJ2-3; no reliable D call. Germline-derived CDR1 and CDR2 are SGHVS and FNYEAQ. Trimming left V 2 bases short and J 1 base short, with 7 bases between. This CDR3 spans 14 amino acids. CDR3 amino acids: CASSLPSGTDTQYF. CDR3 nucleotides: TGTGCCAGCAGCTTACCATCTGGCACAGATACGCAGTATTTT.

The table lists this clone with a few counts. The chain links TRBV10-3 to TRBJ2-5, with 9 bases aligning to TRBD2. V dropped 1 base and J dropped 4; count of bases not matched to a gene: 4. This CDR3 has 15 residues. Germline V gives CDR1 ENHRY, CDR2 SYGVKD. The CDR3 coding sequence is TGTGCCATCAGTGAGTTTAGCGGGGGCTCAGAGACCCAGTACTTC. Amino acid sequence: CAISEFSGGSETQYF.

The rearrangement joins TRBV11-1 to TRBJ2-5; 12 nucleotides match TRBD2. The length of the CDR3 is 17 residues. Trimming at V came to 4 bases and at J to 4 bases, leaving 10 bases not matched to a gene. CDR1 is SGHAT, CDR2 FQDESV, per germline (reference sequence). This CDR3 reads CASSSSLGLAGRETQYF. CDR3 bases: TGTGCCAGCAGCTCCTCACTTGGACTAGCGGGAAGAGAGACCCAGTACTTC.

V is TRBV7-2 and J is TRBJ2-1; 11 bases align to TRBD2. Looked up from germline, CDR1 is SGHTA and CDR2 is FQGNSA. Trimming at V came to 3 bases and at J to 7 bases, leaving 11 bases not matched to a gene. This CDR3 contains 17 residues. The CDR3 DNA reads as TGTGCCAGCAGCTTCCCAACTAGCGGGAGTAAGTATAATGAGCAGTTCTTC. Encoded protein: CASSFPTSGSKYNEQFF.

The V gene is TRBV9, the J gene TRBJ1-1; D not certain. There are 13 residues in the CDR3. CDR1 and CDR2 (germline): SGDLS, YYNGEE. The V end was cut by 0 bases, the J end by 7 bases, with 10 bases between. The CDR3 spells CASSVAVTGEAFF. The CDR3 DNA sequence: TGTGCCAGCAGCGTAGCTGTGACGGGTGAAGCTTTCTTT.

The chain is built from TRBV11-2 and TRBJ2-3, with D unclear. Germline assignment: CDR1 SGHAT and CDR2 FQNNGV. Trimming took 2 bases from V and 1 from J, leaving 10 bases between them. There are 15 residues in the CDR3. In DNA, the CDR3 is TGTGCCAGCAGCTTAAATCCTGGGGGCACAGATACGCAGTATTTT. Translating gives CASSLNPGGTDTQYF.

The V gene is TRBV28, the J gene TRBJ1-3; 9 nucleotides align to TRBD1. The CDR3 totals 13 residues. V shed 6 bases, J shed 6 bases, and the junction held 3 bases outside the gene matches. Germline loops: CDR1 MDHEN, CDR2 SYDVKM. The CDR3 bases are TGTGCCAGCAGGCGGACAGGGGCAAACACCATATATTTT. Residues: CASRRTGANTIYF.

The CDR3, as DNA: TGTGCCAGCAGCCAGGATGGCTTAGCGGGAGTACCCGGGGAGCTGTTTTTT. Its protein product is CASSQDGLAGVPGELFF. This chain links TRBV7-3 with TRBJ2-2, with TRBD2 matching 9 bases. The V gene end was trimmed by 5 bases and the J gene end by 6 bases; junction bases not matched to a gene: 13. This CDR3 comprises 17 residues. In germline, CDR1 is SGHTA, CDR2 FQGTGA.

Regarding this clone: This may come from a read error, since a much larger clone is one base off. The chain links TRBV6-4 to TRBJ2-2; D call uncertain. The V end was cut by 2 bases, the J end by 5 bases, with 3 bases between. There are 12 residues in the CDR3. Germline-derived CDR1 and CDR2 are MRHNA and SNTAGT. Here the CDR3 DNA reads TGTGCCAGCAGTGACAGGACCGGGGAGCTGTTTTTT. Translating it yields CASSDRTGELFF.

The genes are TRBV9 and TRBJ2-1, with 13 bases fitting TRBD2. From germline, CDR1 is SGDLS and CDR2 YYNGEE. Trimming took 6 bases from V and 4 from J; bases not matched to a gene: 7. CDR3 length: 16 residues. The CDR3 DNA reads TGTGCCAGCAACCCAGGGACTAGCGGGGATTACAATGAGCAGTTCTTC. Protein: CASNPGTSGDYNEQFF.